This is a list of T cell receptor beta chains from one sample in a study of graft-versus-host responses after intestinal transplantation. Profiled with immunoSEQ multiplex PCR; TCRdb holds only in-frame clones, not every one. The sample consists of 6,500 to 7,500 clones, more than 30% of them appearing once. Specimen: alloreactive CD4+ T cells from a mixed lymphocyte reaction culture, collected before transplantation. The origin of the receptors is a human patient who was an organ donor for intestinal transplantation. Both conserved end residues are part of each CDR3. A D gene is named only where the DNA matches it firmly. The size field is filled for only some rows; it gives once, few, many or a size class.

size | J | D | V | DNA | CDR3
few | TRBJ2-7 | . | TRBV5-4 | TGTGCCAGTACCCGGGGGGCGCAGGGCGAGCAGTACTTC | CASTRGAQGEQYF
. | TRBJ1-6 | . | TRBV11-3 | TGTGCCAGCAGCTTCAGTGCCTATAATTCACCCCTCCACTTT | CASSFSAYNSPLHF
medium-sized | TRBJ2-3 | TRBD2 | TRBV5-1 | TGCGCCAGCAGCTTGGGTGCGGGAGGGCCCGGCACAGATACGCAGTATTTT | CASSLGAGGPGTDTQYF
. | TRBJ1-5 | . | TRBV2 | TGTGCCAGCAGTGAAGCTTTGAGGGCTCAGCCCCAGCATTTT | CASSEALRAQPQHF
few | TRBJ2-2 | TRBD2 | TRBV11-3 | TGTGCCAGCAGCCGCCGGACTAGAGACACCGGGGAGCTGTTTTTT | CASSRRTRDTGELFF
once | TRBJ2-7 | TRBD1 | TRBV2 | TGTGCCAACGGAGGGACAGGGCTCTCCTACGAGCAGTACTTC | CANGGTGLSYEQYF
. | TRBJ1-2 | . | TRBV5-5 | TGTGCCAGCAGACTATCGGTTGGTGGCTACACCTTC | CASRLSVGGYTF
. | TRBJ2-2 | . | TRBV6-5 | TGTGCCAGCAGTGAAGCAGGGACCGGGGAGCTGTTTTTT | CASSEAGTGELFF
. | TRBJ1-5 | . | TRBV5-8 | TGTGCCAGCAGGGATCTAGCGGTGGGTCAGCCCCAGCATTTT | CASRDLAVGQPQHF
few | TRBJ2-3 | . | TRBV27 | TGTGCCAGCAGTTGGGCAGGCTCAGATACGCAGTATTTT | CASSWAGSDTQYF